The entry that follows covers one T cell receptor (beta chain) sequence. This specimen comes from a study of blood T cells in healthy people across ages. Looked up from germline, CDR1 is MDHEN and CDR2 is SYDVKM. The CDR3 has 14 residues. V dropped 10 bases and J dropped 3; count of bases not matched to a gene: 11. Sample-barcoded 5' priming and a J-beta primer mix drove a second PCR of about 6 to 12 cycles. TCRdb ran MiXCR on the 5' RACE reads and lists one entry per CDR3 protein. Of under 2,000,000 distinct CDR3 sequences listed, around 48% were seen once; the top ten hold 2% to 2.5%. Sequencing was performed on blood. This clonotype was obtained from a woman between 40 and 50 years old in good health. This chain connects TRBV28 to TRBJ1-2; 7 bases are shared with TRBD1. CDR3 in DNA: TGTGCCACCCGGGAAGGGGGCAGGGACTATGGCTACACCTTC. It is translated as CATREGGRDYGYTF.